The entry below gives a single T cell receptor (beta chain) sequence along with its context. This record comes from a study of shared clonotypes between healthy human individuals. The CDR3 has 14 amino acids. Per the germline V gene, CDR1 is MNHEY and CDR2 is SVGAGI. V trimming: 5 bases; J trimming: 8 bases; junction bases outside the gene matches: 7. Some clones are missing from TCRdb's copy, which holds only in-frame ones; the method was immunoSEQ multiplex PCR. The data contain hundreds of thousands of clones, almost 97% of them singletons. Among the donors, all were Caucasian adults who lived in Nashville, Tennessee.

Source material: naive CD4+ T cells sorted from blood. Subset specified: CD45RA+ positively selected. The gene calls are TRBV6-5 and TRBJ2-1; 9 nucleotides match TRBD2. This clonotype originated in a woman aged 25 to 39 in good health. The CDR3 nucleotides read TGTGCCAGCAGTCGTGCGGGACTAGCTTATGAGCAGTTCTTC. The encoded protein is CASSRAGLAYEQFF.